The 5 T cell receptor beta chains reported below all come from one sample, sequenced in a study of technical replicates of blood from a handful of donors. Clones were read by immunoSEQ multiplex PCR, and TCRdb kept only the in-frame ones, dropping some. The sample has some 91,000 clones, approximately 95% seen once. Sequenced: T cells isolated from PBMCs. The source of these receptors is a human donor in good health.

The CDR3 DNA reads as TGTGCCATCAGTGAGTTTTCTAGCGGGGGGGCCCAAGATACGCAGTATTTT. This gives the protein CAISEFSSGGAQDTQYF. J is TRBJ2-3 and V is TRBV10-3, with 12 bases identical to TRBD2. The CDR3 contains 17 residues. Germline CDR1 reads ENHRY; CDR2 reads SYGVKD. Unmatched junction bases numbered 7, after V lost 1 base and J lost 5 bases.

The CDR3 DNA reads TGTGCCAGCAGCTTTGGACTAGCGGGAGGCGACGAGCAGTTCTTC. Translating gives CASSFGLAGGDEQFF. The gene calls are TRBV5-8 and TRBJ2-1; 14 nucleotides agree with TRBD2. The V segment lost 2 bases and the J segment 10 bases; nucleotides outside the gene matches: 5. The CDR3 has 15 residues. Germline V lookup: CDR1 SGHTS, CDR2 YDEGEE.

The CDR3 sequence: CAWSRTGNSYNSPLHF. The CDR3, as DNA: TGTGCCTGGAGTCGGACAGGGAACTCCTATAATTCACCCCTCCACTTT. The chain links TRBV30 to TRBJ1-6; 8 bases are shared with TRBD1. V was clipped by 2 bases and J by 0 bases; unmatched bases: 3. Germline-derived CDR1 and CDR2 are GTSNPN and SVGIG (reference sequence). The CDR3 sequence is 16 residues long.

The chain uses TRBV6-5 and TRBJ2-4; D is unclear. Trimming stripped 2 bases from V and 0 bases from J, with 5 bases between. CDR1 is MNHEY and CDR2 is SVGAGI in the germline V gene. This CDR3 has 14 amino acids. The CDR3: CASSYGGAKNIQYF. CDR3 in DNA: TGTGCCAGCAGTTACGGCGGAGCCAAAAACATTCAGTACTTC.

V and J are TRBV12-5 and TRBJ1-4; D is undetermined. The V and J ends lost 5 bases and 5 bases respectively, with 3 bases between them. The CDR3 spans 11 residues. From germline, CDR1 is LGHNT and CDR2 FRNRAP. The CDR3 DNA reads as TGTGCTAGTGGTACAAATGAAAAACTGTTTTTT. Encoded protein: CASGTNEKLFF.